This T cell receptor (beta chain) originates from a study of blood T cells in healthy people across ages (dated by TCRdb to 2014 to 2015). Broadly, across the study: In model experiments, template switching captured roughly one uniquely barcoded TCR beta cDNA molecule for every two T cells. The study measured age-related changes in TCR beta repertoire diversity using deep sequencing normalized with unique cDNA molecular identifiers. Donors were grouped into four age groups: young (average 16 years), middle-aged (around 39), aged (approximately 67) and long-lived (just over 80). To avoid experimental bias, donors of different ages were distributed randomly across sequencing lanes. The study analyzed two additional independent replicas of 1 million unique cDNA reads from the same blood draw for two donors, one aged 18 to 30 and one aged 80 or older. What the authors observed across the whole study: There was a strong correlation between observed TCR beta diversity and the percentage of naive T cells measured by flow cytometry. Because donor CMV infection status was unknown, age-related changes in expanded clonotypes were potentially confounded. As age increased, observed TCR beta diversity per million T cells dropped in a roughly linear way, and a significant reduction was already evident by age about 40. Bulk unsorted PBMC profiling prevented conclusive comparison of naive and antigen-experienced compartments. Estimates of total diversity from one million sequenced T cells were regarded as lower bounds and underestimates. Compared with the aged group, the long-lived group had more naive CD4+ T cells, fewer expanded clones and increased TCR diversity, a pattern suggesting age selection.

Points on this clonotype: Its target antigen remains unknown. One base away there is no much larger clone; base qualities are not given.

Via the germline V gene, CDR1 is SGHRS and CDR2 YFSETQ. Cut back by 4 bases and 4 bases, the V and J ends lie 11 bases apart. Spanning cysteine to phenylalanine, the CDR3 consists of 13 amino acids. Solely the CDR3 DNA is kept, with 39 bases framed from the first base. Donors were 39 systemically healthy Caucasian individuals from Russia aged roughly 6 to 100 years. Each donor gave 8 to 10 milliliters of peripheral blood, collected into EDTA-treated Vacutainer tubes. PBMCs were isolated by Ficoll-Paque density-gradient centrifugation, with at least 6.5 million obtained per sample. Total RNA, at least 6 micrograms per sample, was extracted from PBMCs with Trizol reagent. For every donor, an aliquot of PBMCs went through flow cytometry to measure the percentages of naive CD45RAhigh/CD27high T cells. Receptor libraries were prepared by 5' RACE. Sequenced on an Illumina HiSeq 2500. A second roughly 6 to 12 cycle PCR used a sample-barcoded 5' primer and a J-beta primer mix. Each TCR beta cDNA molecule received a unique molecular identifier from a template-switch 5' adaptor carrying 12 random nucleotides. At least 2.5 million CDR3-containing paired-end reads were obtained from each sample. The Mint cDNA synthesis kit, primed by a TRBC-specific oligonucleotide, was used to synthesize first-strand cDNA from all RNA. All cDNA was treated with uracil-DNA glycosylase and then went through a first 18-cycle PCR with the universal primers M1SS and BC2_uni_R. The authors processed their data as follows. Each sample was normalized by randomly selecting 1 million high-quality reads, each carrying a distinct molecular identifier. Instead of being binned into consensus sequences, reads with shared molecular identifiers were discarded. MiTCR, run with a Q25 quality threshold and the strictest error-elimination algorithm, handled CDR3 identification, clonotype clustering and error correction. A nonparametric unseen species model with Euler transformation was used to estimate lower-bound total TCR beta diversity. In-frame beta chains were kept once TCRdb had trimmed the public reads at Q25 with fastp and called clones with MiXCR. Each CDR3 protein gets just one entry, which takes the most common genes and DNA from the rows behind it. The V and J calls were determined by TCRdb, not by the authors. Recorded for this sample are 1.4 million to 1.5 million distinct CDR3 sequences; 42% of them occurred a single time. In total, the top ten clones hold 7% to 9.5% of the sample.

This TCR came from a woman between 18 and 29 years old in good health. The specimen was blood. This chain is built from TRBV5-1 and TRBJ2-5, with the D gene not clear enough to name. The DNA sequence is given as TGCGCCAGCAGCGCCGGAGCTAGAGAGACCCAGTACTTC. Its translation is CASSAGARETQYF.